This T cell receptor beta chain emerged from a study of vaccination and CD4 T cells after COVID-19. Study at large: Post-vaccine sample collection happened at a median of about 72 days after dose two, ranging 14 to 241. Overall study findings and caveats: Within convalescent individuals, 304 out of 307 vaccine-specific clones proved to be spike mono-reactive. In median terms, SARS-CoV-2-reactive clonotypes went from approximately 21 to 40, a nonsignificant rise.

This clonotype is classed as medium-sized. Antigen unknown. The CDR3 is 14 residues long. The V end was cut by 7 bases, the J end by 1 base, with 13 bases between. Germline lookup yields CDR1 MNHNS and CDR2 SASEGT. CD4+ T cells that had been cultured provided DNA sequenced with the Oncomine TCR Beta short-read assay. TCRdb fed the PCR reads into MiXCR, producing one record per CDR3 protein. Of more than 3,000 distinct CDR3 sequences listed, around 20% are singletons. Documented treatment: roughly nine-day PBMC culture with coronavirus spike peptide pools or control peptides (ViraFEST assay). IL-2 (roughly 10 IU/ml) and peptide pools (about 10 ug/ml) were added to cultures of 1.5 million to 2 million PBMCs per well.

This sequence originates from a human donor who had recovered from COVID-19. V gene TRBV6-1 combines with J gene TRBJ1-1; D may be TRBD1 (6 bases). Sequencing was done on a sample of CD4+ T cells from blood, cultured in vitro. CDR3 bases: TGTGCCAGCATGGACAGATGGGGGAACACTGAAGCTTTCTTT. Residues: CASMDRWGNTEAFF.